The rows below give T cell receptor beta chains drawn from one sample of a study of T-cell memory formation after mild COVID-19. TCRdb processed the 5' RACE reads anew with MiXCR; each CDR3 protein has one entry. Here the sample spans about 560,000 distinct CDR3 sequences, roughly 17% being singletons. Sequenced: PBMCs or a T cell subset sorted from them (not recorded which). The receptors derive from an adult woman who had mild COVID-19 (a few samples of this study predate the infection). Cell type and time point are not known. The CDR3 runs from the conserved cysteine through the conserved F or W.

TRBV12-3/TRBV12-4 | CASSLIAGGLTDTQYF
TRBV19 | CASSMGVRVEGELFF
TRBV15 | CATSRFPGLAGGPGELFF
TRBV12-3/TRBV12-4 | CASSARTGGNQPQHF
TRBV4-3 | CASSRELTDTQYF
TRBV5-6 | CASSSPGQSYNSPLHF
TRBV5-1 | CASSHRPPGGDTGLTYEQYF
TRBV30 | CAARTGAVSYEQYF
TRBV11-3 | CASSFRDQYEQYF
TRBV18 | CASSPLPDSAGETQYF
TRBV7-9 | CASSLAPSDIQYF
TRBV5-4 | CASSSGQGADYEQYF
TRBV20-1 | CSAHAADRASNTGELFF
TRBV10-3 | CAISESGGQAYEQYF
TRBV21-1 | CASSTIQGMNTEAFF
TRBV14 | CASSQAGRPNTEAFF
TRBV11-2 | CASRNEGLTDTQYF
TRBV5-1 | CASSYTGHGENNEQFF
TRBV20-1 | CSAQRDYSSYEQYF
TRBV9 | CASSAPGTPNGYTF
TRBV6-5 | CAGWAGAGEQYF